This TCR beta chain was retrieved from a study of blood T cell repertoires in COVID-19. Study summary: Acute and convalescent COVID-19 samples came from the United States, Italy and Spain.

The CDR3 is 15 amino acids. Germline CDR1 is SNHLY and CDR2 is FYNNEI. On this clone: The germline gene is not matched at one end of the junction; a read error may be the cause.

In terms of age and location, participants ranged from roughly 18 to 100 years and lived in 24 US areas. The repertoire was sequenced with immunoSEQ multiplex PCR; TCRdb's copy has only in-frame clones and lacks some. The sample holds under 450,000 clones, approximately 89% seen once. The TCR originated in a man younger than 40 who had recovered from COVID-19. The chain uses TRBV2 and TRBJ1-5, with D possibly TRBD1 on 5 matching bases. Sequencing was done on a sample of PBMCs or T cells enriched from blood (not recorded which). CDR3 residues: CASREVRVGNQPQHF. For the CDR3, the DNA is TGTGCCAGCAGAGAAGTCAGGGTTGGGAATCAGCCCCAGCATTTT.